These T cell receptor beta chains were read from a single sample in a study of regulatory T cells in long-lasting Graves disease. TCRdb reprocessed the multiplex PCR reads via MiXCR and lists one record per CDR3 protein. The table includes around 480,000 distinct CDR3 sequences, approximately 16% detected once. These data were also reused for a study on T cells in Graves' hyperthyroidism and ophthalmopathy.

The input for sequencing was peripheral blood mononuclear cells (PBMCs), taken at new diagnosis, from a patient treated with antithyroid drugs. All receptors come from a woman aged 40 to 65 with Graves disease. Both conserved end residues are part of each CDR3. The order of the fields is J gene, clone size, D gene, V gene, CDR3 protein, CDR3 DNA. A D gene is named only where the DNA matches it firmly. Not every row has a clone size; where given, it reads once, few, many or a size class.

>TRBJ1-2|many|.|TRBV11-2
CASSFAEDGYTF
TGTGCCAGCAGCTTCGCGGAGGATGGCTACACCTTC
>TRBJ2-1|many|.|TRBV30
CAWVLPASNEQFF
TGTGCCTGGGTCCTTCCCGCCAGCAATGAGCAGTTCTTC
>TRBJ2-2|.|TRBD2|TRBV5-6
CASSHLAGGPNTGELFF
TGTGCCAGCAGCCACCTAGCGGGGGGCCCGAACACCGGGGAGCTGTTTTTT
>TRBJ1-1|few|.|TRBV18
CASSPQGPILNTEAFF
TGTGCCAGCTCACCGCAGGGCCCTATATTGAACACTGAAGCTTTCTTT
>TRBJ2-6|.|TRBD1|TRBV5-1
CASSFYRGPSGANVLTF
TGCGCCAGCAGCTTCTACAGGGGGCCCTCTGGGGCCAACGTCCTGACTTTC
>TRBJ1-4|many|TRBD1|TRBV3-1
CASSHPLTGANEKLFF
TGTGCCAGCAGCCATCCCTTGACAGGGGCTAATGAAAAACTGTTTTTT
>TRBJ2-3|few|TRBD2|TRBV10-3
CAIGGGATDTQYF
TGTGCCATCGGCGGGGGGGCCACAGATACGCAGTATTTT
>TRBJ1-2|.|TRBD1|TRBV2
CASSDPDRGRGGYTF
TGTGCCAGCAGTGATCCGGACAGGGGGCGCGGTGGCTACACCTTC
>TRBJ1-1|many|.|TRBV30
CAWSQGGYEAFF
TGTGCCTGGAGTCAAGGGGGATATGAAGCTTTCTTT
>TRBJ2-5|many|.|TRBV2
CASKNEETQYF
TGTGCCAGCAAGAACGAGGAGACCCAGTACTTC
>TRBJ2-7|.|TRBD2|TRBV20-1
CSARTGTSFGVFSDEQYF
TGCAGTGCTCGAACCGGGACTAGCTTCGGAGTTTTTAGCGACGAGCAGTACTTC
>TRBJ1-2|many|.|TRBV30
CAWSSGIKGYGYTF
TGTGCCTGGAGTTCGGGGATAAAAGGCTATGGCTACACCTTC
>TRBJ2-1|few|.|TRBV3-1
CASSQEGLVGNNEQFF
TGTGCCAGCAGCCAAGAAGGTTTAGTAGGGAACAATGAGCAGTTCTTC
>TRBJ2-4|few|TRBD1|TRBV7-2
CASSLEPGQNLAKNIQYF
TGTGCCAGCAGCCTGGAACCGGGACAGAATCTAGCCAAAAACATTCAGTACTTC
>TRBJ2-2|few|.|TRBV4-2
CASSPNTGELVF
TGTGCCAGCAGCCCAAACACCGGGGAGCTGGTTTTT
>TRBJ1-2|many|.|TRBV3-1
CASSHGQYGYTF
TGTGCCAGCAGCCATGGACAGTATGGCTACACCTTC
>TRBJ2-1|many|TRBD2|TRBV5-1
CASYLAGGDNEQFF
TGCGCCAGCTATTTAGCGGGGGGCGACAATGAGCAGTTCTTC
>TRBJ2-5|many|.|TRBV12-3/TRBV12-4
CASSASDSNQETQYF
TGTGCCAGCAGCGCATCGGACAGCAACCAAGAGACCCAGTACTTC
>TRBJ2-1|.|.|TRBV4-1
CASSQESHTLGYNEQFF
TGCGCCAGCAGCCAAGAAAGTCACACCCTCGGGTACAATGAGCAGTTCTTC
>TRBJ2-2|few|TRBD2|TRBV4-1
CASSQGSGRGKNTGELFF
TGCGCCAGCAGCCAAGGGTCTGGGCGGGGGAAGAACACCGGGGAGCTGTTTTTT
>TRBJ1-3|.|.|TRBV5-6
CASSLGLTSGNTIYF
TGTGCCAGCAGCTTGGGACTTACCTCTGGAAACACCATATATTTT
>TRBJ2-7|.|TRBD1|TRBV4-1
CASSQGTGLGYEQYF
TGCGCCAGCAGCCAAGGGACAGGGTTAGGCTACGAGCAGTACTTC
>TRBJ1-1|.|.|TRBV6-2/TRBV6-3
CASRAGEIRSSTEAFF
TGTGCCAGCAGGGCAGGGGAGATAAGGTCAAGCACTGAAGCTTTCTTT
>TRBJ2-3|few|.|TRBV9
CASSKYGTTDTQYF
TGTGCCAGCAGCAAATACGGCACCACAGATACGCAGTATTTT
>TRBJ2-6|few|.|TRBV5-8
CASRQGGRAGANVLTF
TGTGCCAGCAGACAGGGCGGGCGAGCTGGGGCCAACGTCCTGACTTTC
>TRBJ1-6|.|TRBD1|TRBV12-3/TRBV12-4
CASTPGQIYSPLHF
TGTGCCAGCACCCCGGGACAGATCTATTCACCCCTCCACTTT
>TRBJ1-4|.|.|TRBV7-2
CASSLYPGGLGEKLFF
TGTGCCAGCAGCTTATACCCCGGGGGGCTAGGTGAAAAACTGTTTTTT
>TRBJ1-2|many|.|TRBV3-1
CASSQGVSYGYTF
TGTGCCAGCAGCCAAGGCGTCAGTTATGGCTACACCTTC
>TRBJ2-5|few|TRBD2|TRBV7-2
CASSYQPGRAETQYF
TGTGCCAGCAGCTACCAACCAGGGAGGGCAGAGACCCAGTACTTC
>TRBJ2-7|many|TRBD1|TRBV7-8
CASSLRSGQGSHEQYF
TGTGCCAGCAGCTTAAGGTCGGGACAGGGTTCCCACGAGCAGTACTTC
>TRBJ1-2|few|TRBD1|TRBV20-1
CSAAPPGQGVLGYTF
TGCAGTGCCGCCCCTCCGGGACAGGGGGTTTTGGGCTACACCTTC
>TRBJ1-5|.|TRBD1|TRBV24-1
CATSERDRVQPQHF
TGTGCCACCAGTGAGCGCGACAGGGTTCAGCCCCAGCATTTT
>TRBJ1-3|many|.|TRBV3-1
CASSHDSTIYF
TGTGCCAGCAGCCATGATAGCACCATATATTTT
>TRBJ2-7|.|.|TRBV10-2
CASGKGGEQYF
TGCGCCAGCGGAAAAGGGGGCGAGCAGTACTTC
>TRBJ1-2|.|TRBD1|TRBV7-3
CASSLGQGKDYGYTF
TGTGCCAGCAGCTTGGGACAGGGAAAGGACTATGGCTACACCTTC
>TRBJ1-6|few|.|TRBV5-1
CASSLGDISASPLHF
TGCGCCAGCAGCTTAGGCGACATATCGGCTTCACCCCTCCACTTT
>TRBJ1-2|.|TRBD1|TRBV6-5
CASSYGGTGVGYTF
TGTGCCAGCAGTTACGGGGGGACAGGGGTTGGCTACACCTTC
>TRBJ1-2|many|.|TRBV28
CASSSSYGYTF
.
>TRBJ1-2|few|TRBD1|TRBV24-1
CATSDTGTGDGYTF
TGTGCCACCAGTGATACCGGGACAGGGGATGGCTACACCTTC
>TRBJ2-7|.|.|TRBV29-1
CSVANRYEQYF
TGCAGCGTCGCGAACAGATACGAGCAGTACTTC
>TRBJ2-7|many|TRBD2|TRBV20-1
CSARVVAGAYEQYF
TGCAGTGCTAGGGTGGTAGCGGGGGCCTACGAGCAGTACTTC
>TRBJ2-5|many|TRBD1|TRBV6-1
CASSEGQGVGETQYF
TGTGCCAGCAGTGAAGGGCAGGGGGTGGGCGAGACCCAGTACTTC
>TRBJ1-1|many|.|TRBV7-9
CASSLRTNLNTEAFF
TGTGCCAGCAGCCTGCGGACAAACTTGAACACTGAAGCTTTCTTT
>TRBJ2-1|few|.|TRBV9
CASSPSSGSSYNEQFF
TGTGCCAGCAGCCCCTCCTCAGGGAGCTCCTACAATGAGCAGTTCTTC
>TRBJ2-3|few|.|TRBV6-1
CASSPGQISTDTQYF
TGTGCCAGCAGTCCAGGACAGATAAGCACAGATACGCAGTATTTT
>TRBJ1-2|many|.|TRBV24-1
CATSDPSMNYGYTF
TGTGCCACCAGTGATCCATCGATGAACTATGGCTACACCTTC
>TRBJ2-1|.|TRBD2|TRBV5-1
CASSLESGGRNEQFF
TGCGCCAGCAGCTTGGAAAGCGGGGGGAGAAATGAGCAGTTCTTC
>TRBJ1-6|many|.|TRBV3-1
CASSQEREALHF
TGTGCCAGCAGCCAAGAGAGGGAGGCCCTCCACTTT
>TRBJ2-5|many|.|TRBV7-2
CASRTGAHQETQYF
TGTGCCAGCAGGACCGGGGCCCATCAAGAGACCCAGTACTTC
>TRBJ1-5|many|.|TRBV6-1
CASSPSLRVGQPQHF
TGTGCCAGCAGTCCATCCTTGAGGGTGGGGCAGCCCCAGCATTTT
>TRBJ1-2|many|.|TRBV5-1
CASSLDLADGYTF
TGCGCCAGCAGCTTGGACCTCGCGGACGGCTACACCTTC
>TRBJ2-3|.|.|TRBV10-1
CASSESIRLPGMDTQYF
TGCGCCAGCAGTGAGTCGATCAGGTTGCCCGGGATGGATACGCAGTATTTT
>TRBJ2-2|many|TRBD1|TRBV11-2
CASSSRTGGWTTGELFF
TGTGCCAGCAGTTCGAGGACAGGGGGCTGGACCACCGGGGAGCTGTTTTTT